Below, one T cell receptor beta chain is given with its context. The antigen this receptor binds is unknown. Per-base qualities were not stored, and no clone one base away is much larger. The data stem from a study of PD-1 blockade in classical Hodgkin lymphoma (dated by TCRdb to about 2020). Some background on the complete study: Nivolumab dosing was 3 mg/kg intravenously every 2 weeks, continuing until either disease progression or unacceptable toxicity. The study used TCR beta sequencing and CyTOF to define a peripheral blood immune signature of response to PD-1 blockade in classical Hodgkin lymphoma.

Genomic DNA was isolated using the Qiagen DNeasy kit from unsorted PBMCs as well as from negatively selected CD4+ and CD8+ fractions. Using primers that anneal to V and J segments, immunoSEQ multiplex PCR amplified the TCR beta CDR3 regions. A synthetic immune receptor repertoire was used to minimize amplification bias, and remaining bias was computationally removed after sequencing. Turning to the authors' computational methods: Custom Python scripts were used to quantify repertoire diversity as the Shannon entropy index. Unsorted, CD4+ and CD8+ repertoires were analyzed separately, except for combined analyses in which CD4+ and CD8+ sequences were merged in silico. A clone counted as expanded when the clone's frequency after treatment rose at least 2-fold relative to C1D1, and clones undetected at baseline were given a pseudocount of 0.5. Singleton clones were defined as clones with 0 or 1 copy at C1D1, and non-singleton clones were defined as clones with 2 or more copies. By matching protein sequences in sorted samples from the same patient, clones expanded in unsorted samples were annotated as CD4+, CD8+ or unknown. Wilcoxon tests were applied to paired samples to test diversity changes from C1D1 to C4D1. Not all clones reach the TCRdb copy of this immuneACCESS table, which keeps in-frame sequences only. Checked studies attribute under half of the gap to unresolved V genes and leave the rest unexplained. The V and J calls and the clone size are those of that table, but D and trimming were determined from the DNA. Recorded for this sample are nearly 55,000 clones; approximately 84% of them occurred a single time. The ten biggest clones cover around 17% of the sample.

The germline V gene (reference sequence) supplies CDR1 PRHDT and CDR2 FYEKMQ. Trimming takes 5 bases from V and 1 base from J, and the germline ends sit 18 bases apart. The CDR3 runs 17 residues from the cysteine to the phenylalanine. The retained sequence is limited to the CDR3, 51 bases, with the frame set at the first base. According to the study, the label for this sample's time point signals: cycle 1 day 1 (C1D1), immediately before nivolumab initiation. Every trial patient had relapsed following autologous stem cell transplantation, and prior brentuximab vedotin exposure was what differed among cohorts A, B and C. The trial cohort included more than 55 patients with relapsed/refractory classical Hodgkin lymphoma, and each patient had a best overall response of complete response, partial response or progressive disease. In the multi-cohort phase II CheckMate 205 trial, trial patients received single-agent nivolumab. An independent review committee assessed best overall response by applying the 2007 International Working Group response criteria. Trial PBMCs were obtained immediately prior to nivolumab initiation (C1D1) and on therapy at cycle 2 day 1 and cycle 4 day 1. Peripheral blood was collected in 8 mL Vacutainer Cell Preparation Tubes, from which PBMCs were isolated by centrifugation and then cryopreserved.

Paper-wide results and their limitations: Trial patients achieving complete response had baseline diversity similar to newly diagnosed patients, whereas partial responders and progressors had significantly lower diversity. By C4D1, a significant rise was seen in CD4+ TCR diversity but not in CD8+ TCR diversity (p=0.0027 vs p=0.16), and the rise was most apparent among complete responders (p=0.02). Baseline TCR diversity was reported as lower in newly diagnosed patients than in healthy donors, and lower still in relapsed/refractory patients. Diversity was lower in patients who began nivolumab less than 1 year after ASCT, so these patients were left out of later analyses to avoid confounding by immune reconstitution. The study covered only a single clinical trial cohort, and the causes of the repertoire differences, possibly disease activity or prior therapy, were still not defined.

Recombination connected TRBV13 to TRBJ2-1; the D gene assignment is ambiguous. This TCR came from a human donor with classical Hodgkin lymphoma. The source material was peripheral blood mononuclear cells (PBMCs), sampled at baseline. In nucleotides, the sequence is TGTGCCAGCAGCCACAACGGCGAGGCCGGGTCCTACAATGAGCAGTTCTTC. Its amino acids are CASSHNGEAGSYNEQFF.